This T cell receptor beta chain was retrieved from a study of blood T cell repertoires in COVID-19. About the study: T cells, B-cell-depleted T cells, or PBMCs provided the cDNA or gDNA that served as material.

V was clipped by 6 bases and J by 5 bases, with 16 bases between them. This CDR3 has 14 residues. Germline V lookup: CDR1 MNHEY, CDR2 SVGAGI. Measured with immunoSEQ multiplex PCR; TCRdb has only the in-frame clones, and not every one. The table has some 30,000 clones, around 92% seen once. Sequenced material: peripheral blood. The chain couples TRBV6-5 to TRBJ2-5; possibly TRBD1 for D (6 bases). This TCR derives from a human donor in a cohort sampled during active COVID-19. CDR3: CASRRTGLGETQYF. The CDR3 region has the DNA TGTGCCAGCAGAAGAACAGGGTTGGGGGAGACCCAGTACTTC.